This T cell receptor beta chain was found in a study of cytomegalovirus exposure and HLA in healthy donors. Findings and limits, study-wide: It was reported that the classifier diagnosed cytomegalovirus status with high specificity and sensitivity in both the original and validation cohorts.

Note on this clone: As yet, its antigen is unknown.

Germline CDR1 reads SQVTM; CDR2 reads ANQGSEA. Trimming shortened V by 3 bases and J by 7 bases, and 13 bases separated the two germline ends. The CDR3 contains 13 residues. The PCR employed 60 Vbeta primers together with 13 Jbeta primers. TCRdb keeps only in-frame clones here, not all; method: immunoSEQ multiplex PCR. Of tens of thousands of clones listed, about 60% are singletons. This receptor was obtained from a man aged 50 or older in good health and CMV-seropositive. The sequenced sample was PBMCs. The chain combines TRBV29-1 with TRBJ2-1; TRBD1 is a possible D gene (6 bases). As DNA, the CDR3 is TGCAGCGTTGACTTCGACAGGCGTAATGAGCAGTTCTTC. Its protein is CSVDFDRRNEQFF.